This T cell receptor beta chain comes out of a study of Ad26.COV2.S vaccination and SARS-CoV-2 variants. Study details: Doses of Ad26.COV2.S were injected into muscle once or twice, 56 days apart. General study points: Spike-specific TCR breadth in vaccine recipients exceeded that seen in placebo recipients. Analytic work on TCR breadth and depth might have understated the full extent of total T cell responses.

Treatment reported: roughly 19 received Ad26.COV2.S at low or high dose, single or two shots; 5 received placebo; per-sample allocation not given. The samples were gathered on day 63 after the first injection of vaccine or placebo. An adult aged 18-55 years in Boston served as the donor. Some clones are missing from TCRdb's copy, which holds only in-frame ones; the method was immunoSEQ multiplex PCR. The repertoire holds some 320,000 clones, with roughly 86% as singletons. On this clone: Its antigen is still unknown.

The clonotype originates from a person between 18 and 65 years old who received the Ad26.COV2.S COVID-19 vaccine or a placebo. Sequences were derived from peripheral blood, sampled in a trial of Ad26.COV2.S vaccine versus placebo.

The CDR3 region is CASSLRGGLGNTIYF. In DNA form, the CDR3 reads TGTGCCAGCAGCTTACGGGGGGGTCTTGGAAACACCATATATTTT. V is TRBV5-6 and J is TRBJ1-3; maybe TRBD1 (5 bases). The CDR3 loop spans 15 amino acids. V lost 2 bases and J 3 bases, leaving 12 bases between the germline ends. Germline V gene lookup returns CDR1 SGHDT and CDR2 YYEEEE.